Below are 30 T cell receptor beta chains sequenced from a single sample in a study of blood T cell repertoires in COVID-19. TCRdb's table, derived via immunoSEQ multiplex PCR, lists solely in-frame clones and lacks some. Of approximately 350,000 clones listed, around 89% were seen once; the top ten hold around 1%. The specimen sequenced was PBMCs or T cells enriched from blood (not recorded which). The source is a man younger than 35 who had recovered from COVID-19.

This chain uses TRBV9 with TRBJ1-6; 7 bases agree with TRBD1. Germline trimming cut 0 bases from V and 10 bases from J; bases unmatched to any gene: 7. Germline V CDR1 and CDR2: SGDLS, YYNGEE. The CDR3 runs 15 residues. The CDR3, as DNA: TGTGCCAGCAGCGTAGCGCAGGGGGTAGGCTCACCCCTCCACTTT. Translating gives CASSVAQGVGSPLHF.

The chain combines TRBV28 with TRBJ2-6, with TRBD1 identical over 7 bases. The CDR3 sequence is 15 residues long. Per germline, CDR1 MDHEN and CDR2 SYDVKM. Germline trimming cut 5 bases from V and 4 bases from J; bases unmatched to any gene: 5. The CDR3 loop reads CASSNRGVGANVLTF. The CDR3 nucleotides read TGTGCCAGCAGTAACAGGGGAGTGGGGGCCAACGTCCTGACTTTC.

V is TRBV4-1 and J is TRBJ2-2, with 8 positions matching TRBD1. Germline CDR1 and CDR2: MGHRA and YSYEKL. The CDR3 sequence is 18 residues long. The trim removed 0 bases at V and 0 bases at J, leaving 6 bases unmatched. The CDR3 spells CASSQEGDRRTNTGELFF. The CDR3 region has the DNA TGCGCCAGCAGCCAAGAGGGGGACAGGAGAACGAACACCGGGGAGCTGTTTTTT.

The chain links TRBV5-1 to TRBJ2-1, with TRBD2 identical over 11 bases. CDR1 and CDR2 from the germline V gene are SGHRS and YFSETQ. The J segment lost 3 bases and the V segment lost 4 bases, leaving 3 bases of the junction unmatched. The CDR3 is made up of 15 amino acids. The CDR3 region has the DNA TGCGCCAGCAGCACCCTAGCGGGGGGCTACAATGAGCAGTTCTTC. It translates to CASSTLAGGYNEQFF.

This chain links TRBV6-5 with TRBJ2-1; 7 bases align to TRBD1. Germline V CDR1 and CDR2: MNHEY, SVGAGI. V lost 7 bases and J lost 7; bases outside the gene matches: 13. The length of the CDR3 is 15 residues. The CDR3 region is CASTSRQGPWNEQFF. The CDR3 nucleotides read TGTGCCAGCACCTCTCGACAGGGACCTTGGAATGAGCAGTTCTTC.

V is TRBV7-8 and J is TRBJ1-3, with D possibly matching TRBD1 (6 bases). Trimming took 3 bases from V and 0 from J, leaving 9 bases between them. CDR1 and CDR2 (germline): SGHVS, FQNEAQ. The CDR3 consists of 15 residues. The CDR3 spells CASSLGGLSGNTIYF. The CDR3 DNA follows: TGTGCCAGCAGCTTGGGGGGGCTCTCTGGAAACACCATATATTTT.

This clone showed up just once. The rearrangement links TRBV28 to TRBJ1-2; TRBD1 aligns across 7 bases. Germline-derived CDR1 and CDR2 are MDHEN and SYDVKM. With V trimmed by 1 base and J by 4 bases, 3 bases remained unmatched. The CDR3 runs 14 residues. CDR3 sequence: CASSLSAGGYGYTF. The CDR3 DNA is TGTGCCAGCAGTTTATCAGCAGGGGGCTATGGCTACACCTTC.

The genes are TRBV3-1 (or the pseudogene TRBV3-2) and TRBJ2-5; 14 bases are a match to TRBD2. Germline-derived CDR1 and CDR2 are LGHDT and YNNKEL (reference sequence). This CDR3 has 16 amino acids. The V gene end was trimmed by 1 base and the J gene end by 5 bases; junction bases not matched to a gene: 3. The CDR3 region is CASSQGTSGGLETQYF. CDR3 DNA: TGTGCCAGCAGCCAAGGGACTAGCGGGGGGCTGGAGACCCAGTACTTC.

J is TRBJ2-5 and V is TRBV7-8; 8 bases match TRBD1. This CDR3 contains 17 residues. CDR1 is SGHVS, CDR2 FQNEAQ, per germline. V shed 2 bases and J 5 bases; nucleotides not matched to a gene: 13. CDR3 amino acids: CASSLRTRQGSWETQYF. The CDR3 coding sequence is TGTGCCAGCAGCTTAAGGACCCGACAGGGGTCGTGGGAGACCCAGTACTTC.

This clone has only a few counts. This rearrangement joins TRBV4-2 to TRBJ2-1; TRBD2 matches at 7 bases. This CDR3 has 15 residues. The V gene's germline CDR1 is LGHNA and CDR2 YNFKEQ. Trimming at V came to 0 bases and at J to 4 bases, leaving 3 bases not matched to a gene. The CDR3 here is CASSQDRGGYNEQFF. In nucleotides, the CDR3 is TGTGCCAGCAGCCAAGATAGGGGAGGGTACAATGAGCAGTTCTTC.

CDR3 region: CASSERTGGKNIQYF. The CDR3 bases are TGTGCCAGCAGTGAAAGGACAGGGGGCAAAAACATTCAGTACTTC. The V gene is TRBV6-1, the J gene TRBJ2-4, with 10 bases identical to TRBD1. This CDR3 is built from 15 residues. Germline V gene lookup returns CDR1 MNHNS and CDR2 SASEGT. Unmatched junction bases numbered 1, after V lost 2 bases and J lost 3 bases.

The chain has TRBV2 and TRBJ1-4; TRBD1 matches at 7 bases. CDR3 size: 16 residues. The V segment lost 3 bases and the J segment 7 bases; nucleotides outside the gene matches: 11. Germline lookup yields CDR1 SNHLY and CDR2 FYNNEI. DNA of the CDR3: TGTGCCAGCAGTGAGGAGGTGACAGGGATTAGTGAAAAACTGTTTTTT. Translation gives CASSEEVTGISEKLFF.

The gene calls are TRBV19 and TRBJ2-7, with D perhaps matching TRBD2 (5 bases). The CDR3 has 14 residues. Germline CDR1 is LNHDA and CDR2 is SQIVND (reference sequence). Between the trimmed V and J ends, which lost 5 bases and 0 bases, there was a span of 11 bases. The CDR3 DNA sequence: TGTGCCAGTAGTGCCCCGGGGTTCTCCTACGAGCAGTACTTC. Its translation: CASSAPGFSYEQYF.

This sequence joins TRBV28 and TRBJ2-3; no reliable D call. Germline assignment: CDR1 MDHEN and CDR2 SYDVKM. The V gene lost 1 base and the J gene lost 4 bases, with 18 bases spanning the gap. This CDR3 has 17 residues. This CDR3 is CASSLSTFSRVADTQYF. The DNA of the CDR3 is TGTGCCAGCAGTTTATCGACGTTTTCTAGAGTGGCAGATACGCAGTATTTT.

The genes are TRBV2 and TRBJ1-2; 10 nucleotides align to TRBD1. This CDR3 spans 17 amino acids. The V segment lost 7 bases and the J segment 6 bases; nucleotides outside the gene matches: 17. Germline V gives CDR1 SNHLY, CDR2 FYNNEI. The CDR3 region has the DNA TGTGCCAGCACGCCAATATCGGAGACAGGGGGCGCGAATGGCTACACCTTC. Amino acids: CASTPISETGGANGYTF.

A few counts support this clone. The V and J genes are TRBV21-1 and TRBJ1-1; the table's D gene call, TRBD1, was not cross checked with the DNA. TRBV21-1 is a pseudogene. The length of the CDR3 is 18 residues. CDR3 loop: CATQQYSRTGEKNTEAFF. The CDR3 DNA reads as TGTGCCACCCAGCAGTACTCGAGGACAGGGGAAAAGAACACTGAAGCTTTCTTT.

The chain couples TRBV5-5 to TRBJ2-5; D might be TRBD1 (5 bases). Between the trimmed V and J ends, which lost 0 bases and 5 bases, there was a span of 8 bases. The germline V gene encodes CDR1 SGHKS and CDR2 YYEKEE (reference sequence). The CDR3 length is 13 residues. CDR3 in DNA: TGTGCCAGCAGCTTGGCAGGGCTGGAGACCCAGTACTTC. It encodes CASSLAGLETQYF.

The rearrangement uses TRBV3-1 (or the pseudogene TRBV3-2) and TRBJ1-2, with D tentatively TRBD1 (6 bases). V lost 3 bases to trimming and J lost 4 bases, with 15 bases between them. This CDR3 region has 15 residues. CDR1 is LGHDT and CDR2 is YNNKEL in the germline V gene (reference sequence). CDR3 sequence: CASSQRGGERYGYTF. The CDR3 DNA follows: TGTGCCAGCAGCCAGCGAGGGGGGGAGCGCTATGGCTACACCTTC.

The V gene is TRBV28, the J gene TRBJ2-7; 8 bases agree with TRBD2. This CDR3 is 12 amino acids long. The V segment lost 8 bases and the J segment 3 bases; nucleotides outside the gene matches: 3. CDR1 is MDHEN, CDR2 SYDVKM, per germline. The CDR3, as DNA: TGTGCCAGCCGTAGCGGGAACTACGAGCAGTACTTC. Translation gives CASRSGNYEQYF.

This chain connects TRBV7-6 to TRBJ1-6, with 7 positions matching TRBD1. CDR3 length equals 14 residues. With 5 bases clipped from V and 10 bases from J, the junction kept 8 bases outside the gene matches. Germline lookup yields CDR1 SGHVS and CDR2 FNYEAQ. In DNA, the CDR3 is TGTGCCAGCAGCACACAGGGGCAAGGGTCACCCCTCCACTTT. Translated: CASSTQGQGSPLHF.

V and J are TRBV28 and TRBJ1-1, with D perhaps TRBD1 (6 bases). The CDR3 has 17 residues. Germline CDR1 and CDR2: MDHEN and SYDVKM. Trimming cost V 7 bases and J 2 bases, with 23 bases left between them. CDR3 sequence: CASIMTGFKNPNTEAFF. CDR3 in DNA: TGTGCCAGCATTATGACAGGTTTCAAGAACCCAAACACTGAAGCTTTCTTT.

The chain uses TRBV3-1 (or the pseudogene TRBV3-2) and TRBJ1-4; 9 nucleotides align to TRBD1. V dropped 6 bases and J dropped 1; count of bases not matched to a gene: 3. The CDR3 loop spans 15 amino acids. Germline values: CDR1 LGHDT, CDR2 YNNKEL (reference sequence). CDR3 DNA sequence: TGTGCCAGCAGTCACAGGGGGCTAACTAATGAAAAACTGTTTTTT. Its translation is CASSHRGLTNEKLFF.

DNA of the CDR3: TGTGCCAGCAGTGCCACTAGCGGGCCCCCCTACAATGAGCAGTTCTTC. Residues: CASSATSGPPYNEQFF. The chain is built from TRBV6-1 and TRBJ2-1, with 9 bases aligning to TRBD2. Germline-derived CDR1 and CDR2 are MNHNS and SASEGT. The CDR3 spans 16 residues. With 4 bases clipped from V and 2 bases from J, the junction kept 6 bases outside the gene matches.

CDR3 in amino acids: CAWSAGQGDGYTF. In DNA, the CDR3 is TGTGCCTGGAGCGCGGGACAGGGCGACGGCTACACCTTC. V usage is TRBV30 and J usage is TRBJ1-2; 9 bases line up with TRBD1. CDR1 and CDR2 from the germline V gene are GTSNPN and SVGIG (reference sequence). This CDR3 is 13 amino acids long. V trimming: 3 bases; J trimming: 8 bases; junction bases outside the gene matches: 7.

The rearrangement joins TRBV7-6 to TRBJ2-7; 10 nucleotides line up with TRBD1. Germline CDR1 and CDR2: SGHVS and FNYEAQ. The CDR3 length is 15 residues. The trim removed 4 bases at V and 7 bases at J, leaving 10 bases unmatched. The chain's CDR3 is CASSSAGTGVGEQYF. For the CDR3, the DNA is TGTGCCAGCAGCTCAGCCGGGACAGGGGTTGGGGAGCAGTACTTC.

The chain has TRBV7-2 and TRBJ2-1; the match to TRBD2 covers 10 bases. Germline loops: CDR1 SGHTA, CDR2 FQGNSA. The CDR3 runs 16 residues. Germline trimming cut 1 base from V and 4 bases from J; bases unmatched to any gene: 4. CDR3 loop: CASSLVASGRYNEQFF. The CDR3 bases are TGTGCCAGCAGCTTAGTAGCTAGCGGGAGATACAATGAGCAGTTCTTC.

The chain uses TRBV19 and TRBJ1-1, with 8 positions matching TRBD1. There are 14 residues in the CDR3. In germline, CDR1 is LNHDA, CDR2 SQIVND (reference sequence). The J segment lost 2 bases and the V segment lost 4 bases, leaving 3 bases of the junction unmatched. The CDR3 sequence: CASSRDRGNTEAFF. The DNA of the CDR3 is TGTGCCAGTAGTAGAGACAGGGGCAACACTGAAGCTTTCTTT. The entire variable domain, with the rest obtained from reference TRBV19 and TRBJ1-1, is as follows: DGGITQSPKYLFRKEGQNVTLSCEQNLNHDAMYWYRQDPGQGLRLIYYSQIVNDFQKGDIAEGYSVSREKKESFPLTVTSAQKNPTAFYLCASSRDRGNTEAFFGQGTRLTVV.

This sequence joins TRBV7-3 and TRBJ2-1; D remains ambiguous. The length of the CDR3 is 13 residues. Per germline, CDR1 SGHTA and CDR2 FQGTGA. V was clipped by 2 bases and J by 5 bases, with 7 bases between them. CDR3 bases: TGTGCCAGCAGCTTAGATTACAACAATGAGCAGTTCTTC. Translating it yields CASSLDYNNEQFF.

V is TRBV5-1 and J is TRBJ2-1, with 13 bases lining up with TRBD2. Germline V gene data show CDR1 as SGHRS and CDR2 as YFSETQ. With 6 bases clipped from V and 7 bases from J, the junction kept 16 bases outside the gene matches. The CDR3 loop spans 18 amino acids. CDR3: CASTGWEMGLAGLNEQFF. CDR3 sequence (DNA): TGCGCCAGCACTGGATGGGAGATGGGACTAGCGGGACTTAATGAGCAGTTCTTC. Full variable domain (remainder filled in from reference TRBV5-1 and TRBJ2-1): KAGVTQTPRYLIKTRGQQVTLSCSPISGHRSVSWYQQTPGQGLQFLFEYFSETQRNKGNFPGRFSGRQFSNSRSEMNVSTLELGDSALYLCASTGWEMGLAGLNEQFFGPGTRLTVL.

The genes are TRBV3-1 (or the pseudogene TRBV3-2) and TRBJ2-1, with D unresolved. CDR1 is LGHDT, CDR2 YNNKEL, per germline (reference sequence). The CDR3 covers 11 residues. Trimming removed 4 bases from V and 8 bases from J, with 6 bases in between. DNA for the CDR3: TGTGCCAGCAGCCTTAATCATGAGCAGTTCTTC. This encodes CASSLNHEQFF.